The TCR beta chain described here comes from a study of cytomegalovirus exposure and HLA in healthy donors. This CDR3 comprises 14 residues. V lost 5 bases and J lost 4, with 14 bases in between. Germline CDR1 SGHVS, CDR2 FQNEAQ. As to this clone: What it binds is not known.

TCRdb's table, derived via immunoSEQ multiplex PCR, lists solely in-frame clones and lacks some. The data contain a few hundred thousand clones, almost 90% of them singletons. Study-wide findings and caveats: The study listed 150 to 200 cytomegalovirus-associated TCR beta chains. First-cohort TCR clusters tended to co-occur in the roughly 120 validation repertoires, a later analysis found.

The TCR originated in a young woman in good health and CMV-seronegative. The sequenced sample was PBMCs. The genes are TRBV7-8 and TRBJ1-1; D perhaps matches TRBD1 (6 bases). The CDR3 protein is CASSLDRRPTEAFF. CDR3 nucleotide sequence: TGTGCCAGCAGCCTGGACAGACGCCCCACTGAAGCTTTCTTT.